This TCR beta chain originates from a study of control samples from healthy donors and cancer patients. The protocol was immunoSEQ multiplex PCR, while the TCRdb copy is restricted to in-frame clones and leaves out a portion. The sample lists over 65,000 clones, 90% to 95% occurring once. The clonotype was recovered from a woman aged 40 to 50 in good health. Source material: blood.

CDR3 in DNA: TGTGCCACCAGTGATCTGTGGAGGGGGGTTGGCACAGATACGCAGTATTTT. It yields the protein CATSDLWRGVGTDTQYF. The V call is TRBV24-1, the J call TRBJ2-3; D is tentatively TRBD1 or TRBD2 (6 bases each). V was shortened by 3 bases and J by 1 base, with 16 bases between the two germline ends. This CDR3 contains 17 residues. Germline lookup yields CDR1 KGHDR and CDR2 SFDVKD.